Listed below are T cell receptor beta chains from one sample, sequenced in a study of tumor-infiltrating lymphocytes in primary liver carcinoma. TCRdb re-called the multiplex PCR reads with MiXCR, one entry per CDR3 protein. Seen here are 100,000 to 150,000 distinct CDR3 sequences, 64% observed once, and the top ten hold around 8.4%. The sample comprised liver tumor tissue from sampling region 3. The receptors derive from a woman between 55 and 75 years old with primary liver carcinoma and hepatitis B virus infection. Both conserved end residues are part of each CDR3. Fields, in order: J gene, V gene, D gene, CDR3 protein. The D gene is left open where the match is weak.

TRBJ2-2 | TRBV10-1 | TRBD1 | CASSESGQLRNTGELSF
TRBJ1-1 | TRBV29-1 | TRBD1 | CSGWQGGNTEAFF
TRBJ1-2 | TRBV29-1 | - | CSASAVSVNYGYTF
TRBJ2-1 | TRBV10-3 | - | CAISSRGGRDNEQFF
TRBJ2-2 | TRBV6-2/TRBV6-3 | - | CPSSYERVDTGELLF
TRBJ1-6 | TRBV6-1 | - | CACSEVADTAGSPFHF
TRBJ2-5 | TRBV18 | - | CASSPGRGQETQYF
TRBJ1-1 | TRBV6-6 | - | CASIEGQPPEAFF
TRBJ2-7 | TRBV28 | - | CATRSGGDHELYF
TRBJ2-2 | TRBV29-1 | TRBD1 | CSVEDPQGASTGELFF
TRBJ1-4 | TRBV12-3/TRBV12-4 | TRBD1 | CAGSFRQGPYEKLFF
TRBJ2-7 | TRBV4-1 | - | CASRGNGRYGQYF
TRBJ2-7 | TRBV11-2 | - | CASSFNQGTSYGQYF
TRBJ2-4 | TRBV6-5 | - | CASSFRGQTSTKNIQYF
TRBJ1-4 | TRBV12-3/TRBV12-4 | - | CANRKIGDKEKLFF
TRBJ2-5 | TRBV29-1 | - | CNVEVKWGAQYF
TRBJ1-2 | TRBV28 | - | CASSPTQLYGYAF
TRBJ1-5 | TRBV12-3/TRBV12-4 | - | CASSPQAGGEAQHF
TRBJ2-2 | TRBV6-5 | TRBD2 | CASRAGLAGVGELFF
TRBJ2-7 | TRBV5-4 | TRBD1 | CASSTGGGVVVEQYF
TRBJ1-1 | TRBV7-8 | TRBD1 | CASSSQGKPTEAFF
TRBJ2-3 | TRBV29-1 | - | CSIDIIDTQYF
TRBJ2-1 | TRBV11-1 | TRBD2 | CASSIRGSGDNEQFF
TRBJ2-3 | TRBV6-5 | - | CASRSTDTQYF
TRBJ2-1 | TRBV5-1 | - | CASSLIVQTNEQFF
TRBJ2-7 | TRBV6-1 | TRBD1 | CASGRGQGSYEQYF
TRBJ2-1 | TRBV11-1 | - | CASSQSENSYNEQLF
TRBJ1-2 | TRBV12-3/TRBV12-4 | - | CATTTDRNYGYTF
TRBJ1-2 | TRBV28 | - | CASSLIGVYGYTF
TRBJ1-3 | TRBV12-3/TRBV12-4 | - | CASSPPTGRPRGNTIYF
TRBJ1-2 | TRBV7-9 | TRBD1 | CASSPRGQSYGYTF
TRBJ2-2 | TRBV11-2 | TRBD2 | CASSSSSGTNTGEPFF
TRBJ2-1 | TRBV11-2 | TRBD2 | CASSLAAWGVYNEQFF
TRBJ1-2 | TRBV10-3 | - | CAISADRLYGYTF
TRBJ2-7 | TRBV7-9 | TRBD1 | CASSLDRGPYEQYF
TRBJ2-7 | TRBV11-2 | TRBD2 | CLNSLTSGSYERYF
TRBJ1-2 | TRBV6-5 | TRBD1 | CGSTPDRVQGGYIF
TRBJ2-7 | TRBV29-1 | - | CIVEGGRSGYEQYF
TRBJ2-5 | TRBV29-1 | - | CSPVLLETQYF
TRBJ2-3 | TRBV29-1 | TRBD2 | CSFLTSGTDTHYF
TRBJ2-1 | TRBV4-1 | - | CASSQGARGGSYNEQFF